A single sample is the source of the 5 T cell receptor beta chains below, sequenced in a study of control samples from healthy donors and cancer patients. Sequenced by immunoSEQ multiplex PCR; TCRdb stores in-frame clones only, minus some. The sample has about 86,000 clones, 85% to 95% seen once. Sequencing input: blood. Receptor source: a woman under 40 in good health.

This sequence joins TRBV7-8 and TRBJ2-2, with TRBD2 matching over 8 bases. CDR3 length equals 16 residues. V shed 1 base and J 11 bases; nucleotides not matched to a gene: 12. Germline loops: CDR1 SGHVS, CDR2 FQNEAQ. CDR3 in amino acids: CASSLVEGLGGQELFF. CDR3 nucleotides: TGTGCCAGCAGCTTAGTTGAGGGACTAGGGGGGCAAGAGCTGTTTTTT.

V usage is TRBV27 and J usage is TRBJ2-2; weak D call: TRBD1 (6 bases). V was shortened by 4 bases and J by 5 bases, with 11 bases between the two germline ends. The germline V gene has CDR1 MNHEY and CDR2 SMNVEV (reference sequence). CDR3 size: 14 residues. The CDR3 DNA follows: TGTGCCAGCAGTTATACAGGGTATACCGGGGAGCTGTTTTTT. Its protein product is CASSYTGYTGELFF.

CDR3: CASRHLSDASYEQYF. For the CDR3, the DNA is TGTGCCAGCAGGCACCTATCCGACGCCTCCTACGAGCAGTACTTC. The chain has TRBV6-5 and TRBJ2-7; D not resolved. Germline V gene data show CDR1 as MNHEY and CDR2 as SVGAGI. The V gene lost 6 bases and the J gene lost 0 bases, with 15 bases spanning the gap. The CDR3 loop spans 15 amino acids.

This chain uses TRBV29-1 with TRBJ1-2; tentative D call: TRBD1 (5 bases). Germline loops: CDR1 SQVTM, CDR2 ANQGSEA. The CDR3 length is 12 residues. Trimming shortened V by 7 bases and J by 7 bases, and 16 bases separated the two germline ends. CDR3 loop: CSAATVIAGYTF. CDR3 in DNA: TGCAGCGCGGCGACAGTAATCGCTGGCTACACCTTC.

The CDR3 region has the DNA TGTGCCAGCAGCCCTACGGGGGGGCAGGACGAGCAGTACTTC. This codes for CASSPTGGQDEQYF. The chain carries TRBV28 and TRBJ2-7, with TRBD2 identical over 8 bases. With V trimmed by 6 bases and J by 5 bases, 9 bases remained unmatched. Germline-derived CDR1 and CDR2 are MDHEN and SYDVKM. The CDR3 has 14 amino acids.